Each of the 11 T cell receptor beta chains below was sequenced from the same sample in a study of cytomegalovirus exposure and HLA in healthy donors. This PCR relied on a set of 60 Vbeta primers and 13 Jbeta primers. The assay was immunoSEQ multiplex PCR, and TCRdb's table has in-frame clones only and misses some. The repertoire holds over 150,000 clones, with about 77% as singletons. Sequences were obtained from PBMCs. The receptors shown here come from a woman aged 25 to 39 in good health and CMV-seronegative.

This clone was detected only once. The chain is built from TRBV29-1 and TRBJ2-7; TRBD1 aligns across 9 bases. The CDR3 is made up of 13 amino acids. The V gene end was trimmed by 2 bases and the J gene end by 9 bases; junction bases not matched to a gene: 8. Per the germline V gene, CDR1 is SQVTM and CDR2 is ANQGSEA. Here the CDR3 DNA reads TGCAGCGTTGAAAGGGACAGGGAGAGCGGGCAGTACTTC. Translating gives CSVERDRESGQYF.

The chain couples TRBV6-1 to TRBJ1-2; D possibly corresponds to TRBD1 (6 bases). Germline CDR1 MNHNS, CDR2 SASEGT. This CDR3 has 14 residues. V was pared by 8 bases and J by 5 bases, with 18 bases between. The CDR3 sequence is CASVREGVLYGYTF. In DNA form, the CDR3 reads TGTGCCAGCGTCCGGGAGGGGGTTTTATATGGCTACACCTTC.

The V and J genes are TRBV27 and TRBJ2-1, with 8 bases that match TRBD2. This CDR3 has 16 amino acids. V lost 4 bases to trimming and J lost 8 bases; unmatched junction nucleotides: 13. The germline V gene has CDR1 MNHEY and CDR2 SMNVEV (reference sequence). CDR3 coding DNA: TGTGCCAGCAGTTCCCTCCCTGGTAGCGGGGAGGATGAGCAGTTCTTC. It yields the protein CASSSLPGSGEDEQFF.

The DNA for the CDR3 is TGCGCCAGCAGCTTTGCGAAGGGACAGGGAGTCACCTACGAGCAGTACTTC. Translated: CASSFAKGQGVTYEQYF. This rearrangement joins TRBV5-1 to TRBJ2-7; the match to TRBD1 covers 9 bases. The CDR3 sequence is 17 residues long. Trimming at V came to 2 bases and at J to 2 bases, leaving 11 bases not matched to a gene. In germline, CDR1 is SGHRS, CDR2 YFSETQ.

The chain has TRBV7-2 and TRBJ2-7, with 8 bases lining up with TRBD2. The CDR3 runs 15 residues. J was trimmed by 7 bases and V by 6 bases; bases with no gene match: 14. The V gene's germline CDR1 is SGHTA and CDR2 FQGNSA. The CDR3 is CASRASSGLFGEQYF. Written as DNA, the CDR3 is TGTGCCAGCAGAGCCTCTAGCGGGCTCTTCGGGGAGCAGTACTTC.

The genes are TRBV7-9 and TRBJ2-7; 10 bases map to TRBD1. The CDR3 sequence is 15 residues long. Germline CDR1 reads SEHNR; CDR2 reads FQNEAQ (reference sequence). The V gene end was trimmed by 4 bases and the J gene end by 2 bases; junction bases not matched to a gene: 5. CDR3: CASSWGQGTTYEQYF. The CDR3, as DNA: TGTGCCAGCAGCTGGGGACAGGGGACCACCTACGAGCAGTACTTC.

This clone has a handful of counts. The CDR3 loop is CAVTAPPGGTEAFF. In DNA, the CDR3 is TGTGCCGTGACGGCCCCACCCGGGGGGACTGAAGCTTTCTTT. The chain employs TRBV2 and TRBJ1-1, with a tentative D call TRBD1 (5 bases). The germline V gene encodes CDR1 SNHLY and CDR2 FYNNEI. The V gene lost 11 bases and the J gene lost 5 bases, with 21 bases spanning the gap. CDR3 length: 14 residues.

V gene TRBV19 combines with J gene TRBJ1-5; no clear D gene. The CDR3 contains 12 residues. Trimming took off 3 bases at V and 4 bases at J, with 4 bases between the two ends. Germline V lookup: CDR1 LNHDA, CDR2 SQIVND (reference sequence). The CDR3 spells CASSILNQPQHF. The CDR3 DNA follows: TGTGCCAGTAGTATCTTAAATCAGCCCCAGCATTTT.

V is TRBV9 and J is TRBJ1-4; D is unclear. This CDR3 is 14 amino acids long. Trimming stripped 3 bases from V and 8 bases from J, with 14 bases between. Germline lookup yields CDR1 SGDLS and CDR2 YYNGEE. In DNA, the CDR3 is TGTGCCAGCAGCGGCCGCCGTGGGGAGGAAAAACTGTTTTTT. This translates into CASSGRRGEEKLFF. Drawing the rest from reference TRBV9 and TRBJ1-4, the complete variable domain is DSGVTQTPKHLITATGQRVTLRCSPRSGDLSVYWYQQSLDQGLQFLIQYYNGEERAKGNILERFSAQQFPDLHSELNLSSLELGDSALYFCASSGRRGEEKLFFGSGTQLSVL.

The chain has TRBV19 and TRBJ2-3, with 12 bases aligning to TRBD2. Germline CDR1 reads LNHDA; CDR2 reads SQIVND (reference sequence). The CDR3 is made up of 15 amino acids. J was trimmed by 2 bases and V by 5 bases; bases with no gene match: 2. In nucleotides, the CDR3 is TGTGCCAGTAGTCGGACTAGCGGGAACACAGATACGCAGTATTTT. Translated, it gives CASSRTSGNTDTQYF.

The chain carries TRBV29-1 and TRBJ2-5, with a tentative D call TRBD2 (5 bases). Trimming pared 2 bases from V and 5 bases from J, leaving 12 bases between. The length of the CDR3 is 13 residues. In germline, CDR1 is SQVTM, CDR2 ANQGSEA. This CDR3 reads CSVERWGVETQYF. DNA of the CDR3: TGCAGCGTTGAAAGGTGGGGAGTCGAGACCCAGTACTTC.